The 29 T cell receptor beta chains in this list originate from one sample, sequenced in a study of vaccination effects on CD4 cells after COVID-19. This table comes from immunoSEQ multiplex PCR, and its TCRdb copy is limited to in-frame clones, with some not included. The sample consists of 45,000 to 50,000 clones, around 67% of them appearing once. Following 10 days of culture, CD4+ T cells were isolated. Antigens for these TCRs are unknown. The specimen comprised CD4+ T cells from PBMCs cultured without peptide, sampled before COVID-19 vaccination. Receptors were obtained from a human donor who received a COVID-19 vaccine.

This rearrangement joins TRBV29-1 to TRBJ1-1, with 7 bases identical to TRBD1. Germline V gene sequence: CDR1 SQVTM, CDR2 ANQGSEA. V lost 6 bases, J lost 0 bases, and 7 bases stayed unmatched. The CDR3 length is 14 residues. CDR3 nucleotide sequence: TGCAGCGTGACGGGACAGATGTTGAACACTGAAGCTTTCTTT. Amino acid sequence: CSVTGQMLNTEAFF.

The V gene is TRBV2, the J gene TRBJ2-5, with TRBD1 matching 9 bases. This CDR3 spans 14 amino acids. With V trimmed by 6 bases and J by 4 bases, 6 bases remained unmatched. Germline V gene sequence: CDR1 SNHLY, CDR2 FYNNEI. The CDR3, as DNA: TGTGCCAGCAGGGGACAGGGTGCTCGAGAGACCCAGTACTTC. This encodes CASRGQGARETQYF.

The genes are TRBV6-5 and TRBJ2-1; 9 nucleotides line up with TRBD2. The CDR3 sequence is 14 residues long. V gave up 8 bases and J gave up 4 bases; unmatched junction bases: 6. Germline CDR1 reads MNHEY; CDR2 reads SVGAGI. The CDR3 region has the DNA TGTGCCAGCGGGGCTAGCGGGGTTTACAATGAGCAGTTCTTC. It specifies CASGASGVYNEQFF.

The CDR3 bases are TGTGCCAGCAGAGGGAGGGCCGACTACGAGCAGTACTTC. Residues: CASRGRADYEQYF. The rearrangement uses TRBV28 and TRBJ2-7, with 7 bases fitting TRBD2. The ends lost 6 bases at V and 3 bases at J; junction bases unmatched: 5. This CDR3 comprises 13 residues. From germline, CDR1 is MDHEN and CDR2 SYDVKM. The full variable domain, completed using reference TRBV28 and TRBJ2-7, is DVKVTQSSRYLVKRTGEKVFLECVQDMDHENMFWYRQDPGLGLRLIYFSYDVKMKEKGDIPEGYSVSREKKERFSLILESASTNQTSMYLCASRGRADYEQYFGPGTRLTVT.

The V and J genes are TRBV28 and TRBJ1-1; 8 bases agree with TRBD1. CDR3 length: 20 residues. Germline values: CDR1 MDHEN, CDR2 SYDVKM. J gave up 0 bases and V 3 bases, and 18 bases lay outside the gene matches. In DNA form, the CDR3 reads TGTGCCAGCAGTTTTGTTTCCGGACAGGGATTTTTGGGGATGAACACTGAAGCTTTCTTT. It yields the protein CASSFVSGQGFLGMNTEAFF.

The genes are TRBV7-2 and TRBJ1-6; D is uncertain. This CDR3 region has 13 residues. Germline CDR1 and CDR2: SGHTA and FQGNSA. With 1 base removed from V and 3 bases from J, the gap between germline ends came to 1 base. The CDR3 loop is CASSLVYNSPLHF. CDR3 DNA sequence: TGTGCCAGCAGCTTAGTCTATAATTCACCCCTCCACTTT.

The V gene is TRBV11-2, the J gene TRBJ1-1; D unresolved. Germline CDR1 and CDR2: SGHAT and FQNNGV. Trimming shortened V by 1 base and J by 5 bases, and 8 bases separated the two germline ends. This CDR3 spans 13 amino acids. CDR3 nucleotide sequence: TGTGCCAGCAGCTTAGGGCTGGGTACTGAAGCTTTCTTT. Protein product: CASSLGLGTEAFF.

The rearrangement uses TRBV7-9 and TRBJ2-7; no firm D call. This CDR3 region has 13 residues. The ends were cut back, 4 bases at V and 2 bases at J, with 9 bases in the middle. CDR1 SEHNR and CDR2 FQNEAQ come from the germline V gene (reference sequence). Written as DNA, the CDR3 is TGTGCCAGCAGCTCGACCGCTACCTACGAGCAGTACTTC. Translated: CASSSTATYEQYF.

There are a few counts of this clone. The CDR3 DNA follows: TGTGCCAGCAGCCAGATGGACAGGGATAACGGGGAGCTGTTTTTT. Translation gives CASSQMDRDNGELFF. The chain has TRBV4-2 and TRBJ2-2, with 8 bases fitting TRBD1. The CDR3 is 15 amino acids. The germline V gene encodes CDR1 LGHNA and CDR2 YNFKEQ. The junction had 7 bases not matched to a gene; V was cut back by 3 bases and J by 7 bases.

V gene TRBV5-5 combines with J gene TRBJ2-7, with D perhaps TRBD2 (5 bases). CDR1 SGHKS and CDR2 YYEKEE come from the germline V gene (reference sequence). Between the trimmed V and J ends, which lost 7 bases and 4 bases, there was a span of 12 bases. The CDR3 length is 12 residues. The CDR3 DNA is TGTGCCAGCGGACCAGGAGGTTACGAGCAGTACTTC. Its protein product is CASGPGGYEQYF.

The rearrangement joins TRBV12-3 or TRBV12-4 to TRBJ2-2; D not resolved. V was trimmed by 6 bases and J by 5 bases, leaving 4 bases between them. This CDR3 comprises 11 residues. CDR3 DNA: TGTGCCAGCAGGTTAACCGGGGAGCTGTTTTTT. Its protein product is CASRLTGELFF.

The J gene is TRBJ2-7, the V gene TRBV20-1, with D possibly being TRBD1 or TRBD2 (6 bases each). The CDR3 is 11 residues long. V was trimmed by 5 bases and J by 4 bases, leaving 9 bases between them. CDR1 is DFQATT and CDR2 is SNEGSKA in the germline V gene (reference sequence). For the CDR3, the DNA is TGCAGTGCTCGGAGGGGGTACGAGCAGTACTTC. Its translation: CSARRGYEQYF.

The CDR3 coding sequence is TGTGCCAGTAGCGCCAGTTGGAACACTGAAGCTTTCTTT. Encoded protein: CASSASWNTEAFF. This chain links TRBV19 with TRBJ1-1; D gene uncertain. V gave up 6 bases and J gave up 1 base, with 9 bases separating them. Germline V lookup: CDR1 LNHDA, CDR2 SQIVND (reference sequence). This CDR3 has 13 residues.

The J gene is TRBJ1-2, the V gene TRBV6-5, with D possibly TRBD1 on 5 matching bases. Germline V CDR1 and CDR2: MNHEY, SVGAGI. CDR3 length: 15 amino acids. Deletions cut 0 bases from V and 7 bases from J, with 15 bases between. The CDR3 spells CASSYSGPAGFGYTF. The CDR3 bases are TGTGCCAGCAGTTACTCGGGGCCCGCGGGATTTGGCTACACCTTC.

This clone was counted a few times. CDR3 in amino acids: CASTLPGAYGYTF. CDR3 coding DNA: TGTGCCAGCACCCTACCAGGGGCCTATGGCTACACCTTC. The gene calls are TRBV7-8 and TRBJ1-2; maybe TRBD1 (6 bases). V shed 7 bases and J shed 4 bases, with 13 bases lying between them. This CDR3 contains 13 residues. Germline V lookup: CDR1 SGHVS, CDR2 FQNEAQ. The variable domain in full, completed from reference TRBV7-8 and TRBJ1-2, reads GAGVSQSPRYKVAKRGQDVALRCDPISGHVSLFWYQQALGQGPEFLTYFQNEAQLDKSGLPSDRFFAERPEGSVSTLKIQRTQQEDSAVYLCASTLPGAYGYTFGSGTRLTVV.

CDR3 nucleotide sequence: TGTGCCAGCTCACCATTGGACAGGGCCTCGGTCACTGAAGCTTTCTTT. It codes for CASSPLDRASVTEAFF. The chain is built from TRBV18 and TRBJ1-1; 8 bases map to TRBD1. The CDR3 runs to 16 residues. From germline, CDR1 is KGHSH and CDR2 LQKENI. With V trimmed by 2 bases and J by 4 bases, 9 bases remained unmatched.

The chain links TRBV10-3 to TRBJ2-7; D is undetermined. The CDR3 length is 14 residues. Trimming took 8 bases from V and 0 from J, leaving 14 bases between them. From germline, CDR1 is ENHRY and CDR2 SYGVKD. The DNA for the CDR3 is TGTGCCATCGGAACCGGGTCCAACTCCTACGAGCAGTACTTC. It encodes CAIGTGSNSYEQYF.

The rearrangement joins TRBV18 to TRBJ1-2; 7 nucleotides match TRBD1. Trimming at V came to 3 bases and at J to 2 bases, leaving 3 bases not matched to a gene. This CDR3 has 14 amino acids. Germline V gives CDR1 KGHSH, CDR2 LQKENI. CDR3 DNA: TGTGCCAGCTCACCGGGGGGACAGAACTATGGCTACACCTTC. The encoded protein is CASSPGGQNYGYTF.

J is TRBJ2-2 and V is TRBV7-9; possibly TRBD1 for D (5 bases). CDR1 and CDR2 from the germline V gene are SEHNR and FQNEAQ (reference sequence). Trimming shortened V by 3 bases and J by 2 bases, and 10 bases separated the two germline ends. The CDR3 has 15 amino acids. CDR3 protein: CASSFNRINTGELFF. The CDR3 DNA is TGTGCCAGCAGCTTTAACAGGATTAACACCGGGGAGCTGTTTTTT.

The chain has TRBV6-5 and TRBJ2-1; TRBD2 matches 12 bases. The CDR3 is 15 amino acids. V dropped 8 bases and J dropped 2; count of bases not matched to a gene: 4. Germline V gene data show CDR1 as MNHEY and CDR2 as SVGAGI. CDR3 amino acids: CASRLAGVAYNEQFF. The CDR3 bases are TGTGCCAGCCGACTAGCGGGAGTCGCCTACAATGAGCAGTTCTTC.

This chain connects TRBV4-2 to TRBJ2-5; unclear D gene. The V gene lost 0 bases and the J gene lost 5 bases, with 7 bases spanning the gap. The germline gives CDR1 LGHNA, CDR2 YNFKEQ. This CDR3 region has 13 residues. CDR3 residues: CASSQDKRETQYF. The CDR3 DNA reads TGTGCCAGCAGCCAAGATAAGAGGGAGACCCAGTACTTC.

The chain couples TRBV7-8 to TRBJ2-2; the D gene could be TRBD1 or TRBD2 (5 bases each). This CDR3 spans 14 amino acids. Germline V gene lookup returns CDR1 SGHVS and CDR2 FQNEAQ. The germline V and J ends were trimmed by 6 bases and 3 bases, with 11 bases remaining between them. CDR3 in DNA: TGTGCCAGCAGGGGGGACCGATACACCGGGGAGCTGTTTTTT. Translated: CASRGDRYTGELFF.

This clone was picked up a small number of times. The gene calls are TRBV30 and TRBJ1-1, with D perhaps TRBD1 (5 bases). The CDR3 loop spans 14 amino acids. The ends were cut back, 5 bases at V and 6 bases at J, with 19 bases in the middle. Germline V gene lookup returns CDR1 GTSNPN and CDR2 SVGIG (reference sequence). The CDR3 spells CAWAGQGEYAEAFF. For the CDR3, the DNA is TGTGCCTGGGCCGGGCAGGGAGAATACGCTGAAGCTTTCTTT.

This chain joins TRBV3-1 (or the pseudogene TRBV3-2) and TRBJ2-5; 10 bases agree with TRBD2. The CDR3 extends over 18 amino acids. The junction had 12 bases not matched to a gene; V was cut back by 0 bases and J by 5 bases. Germline V gene sequence: CDR1 LGHDT, CDR2 YNNKEL (reference sequence). CDR3 nucleotides: TGTGCCAGCAGCCAAGAGGAAAGGCTAGCGGGAGCGGGGGAGACCCAGTACTTC. Protein sequence: CASSQEERLAGAGETQYF.

The CDR3 DNA reads as TGTGCCAGCAGCGTAGGAGGAGGCCTTGGGGGGGGCCAAGATACGCAGTATTTT. Translating gives CASSVGGGLGGGQDTQYF. The V and J genes are TRBV9 and TRBJ2-3; weak D call: TRBD2 (7 bases). The CDR3 totals 18 residues. Germline V gives CDR1 SGDLS, CDR2 YYNGEE. Trimming pared 0 bases from V and 5 bases from J, leaving 22 bases between. The full variable domain, completed using reference TRBV9 and TRBJ2-3, is DSGVTQTPKHLITATGQRVTLRCSPRSGDLSVYWYQQSLDQGLQFLIQYYNGEERAKGNILERFSAQQFPDLHSELNLSSLELGDSALYFCASSVGGGLGGGQDTQYFGPGTRLTVL.

This chain joins TRBV28 and TRBJ1-2; D uncertain. The CDR3 is 11 residues long. The V end lost 4 bases, the J end lost 5 bases, and 5 bases lay between the germline ends. Germline CDR1 and CDR2: MDHEN and SYDVKM. The CDR3 spells CASSSMYGYTF. DNA of the CDR3: TGTGCCAGCAGTTCGATGTATGGCTACACCTTC.

The rearrangement joins TRBV2 to TRBJ1-2, with D perhaps TRBD1 (5 bases). The CDR3 spans 12 residues. The germline V gene encodes CDR1 SNHLY and CDR2 FYNNEI. The V and J ends lost 8 bases and 6 bases respectively, with 13 bases between them. As DNA, the CDR3 is TGTGCCAGCGGGACCCCTCCTAATGGCTACACCTTC. Translating gives CASGTPPNGYTF.

This clone was recorded once. The gene calls are TRBV7-2 and TRBJ2-2, with TRBD2 identical over 9 bases. Germline assignment: CDR1 SGHTA and CDR2 FQGNSA. Germline trimming cut 2 bases from V and 4 bases from J; bases unmatched to any gene: 8. The length of the CDR3 is 17 residues. CDR3 loop: CASSLWAGGQGTGELFF. The CDR3, as DNA: TGTGCCAGCAGCTTATGGGCGGGGGGGCAGGGCACCGGGGAGCTGTTTTTT.

The chain is built from TRBV7-2 and TRBJ2-7, with D maybe TRBD2 (6 bases). Germline CDR1 is SGHTA and CDR2 is FQGNSA. This CDR3 is 14 amino acids long. V was clipped by 6 bases and J by 5 bases, with 17 bases between them. CDR3 amino acids: CASSSRSEGDEQYF. The CDR3 DNA is TGTGCCAGCAGTTCTCGTTCGGAGGGAGACGAGCAGTACTTC.